The present T cell receptor (beta chain) was sequenced within a study of T-cell reconstitution after alpha-beta-depleted transplantation in children. Regarding the study as a whole: Diversity and T-cell counts at one year after transplant derived mostly from new T cells. Several hundred expanded graft clones reportedly supplied alpha-beta T cells about two months after transplant.

About this clonotype itself: Its antigen is as yet unknown.

The CDR3 is made up of 14 amino acids. Deletions cut 8 bases from V and 4 bases from J, with 15 bases between. TCRbeta library construction was performed incorporating unique molecular identifiers. One entry per CDR3 protein results from TCRdb running MiXCR on the PCR reads. The repertoire consists of more than 200,000 distinct CDR3 sequences, with 17% occurring once and the leading ten covering about 39%. The TCR was taken from a male patient aged 2 to 10 who had a stem cell transplant for acute lymphoblastic leukemia, so the T cells may come from the graft donor. The chain employs TRBV12-3 or TRBV12-4 and TRBJ2-1; D ambiguous. The sequencing used PBMCs, mostly from graft donor cells, collected 360 days after TCRalphabeta/CD19-depleted stem cell transplant. For the CDR3, the DNA is TGTGCCAGCTCTTCCTGGCTGCAATACAATGAGCAGTTCTTC. Translated: CASSSWLQYNEQFF.